This T cell receptor beta chain was retrieved from a study of cytomegalovirus exposure and HLA in healthy donors. Study conclusions and caveats: For most TCR beta V segments, an earlier analysis put the productive rate at about 87% or about 30% of the time.

Regarding this clone: The antigen is undetermined.

Germline V CDR1 and CDR2: ENHRY, SYGVKD. The CDR3 is made up of 18 amino acids. Trimming at V came to 0 bases and at J to 2 bases, leaving 7 bases not matched to a gene. The PCR was carried out with 60 Vbeta primers and 13 Jbeta primers. Assay used: immunoSEQ multiplex PCR; TCRdb lists only in-frame clones, some missing. The sample has some 120,000 clones, over 70% seen once. Sequenced sample: PBMCs. V is TRBV10-3 and J is TRBJ2-7; TRBD2 aligns across 13 bases. The receptor's source is a woman aged 50 to 65 in good health and CMV-seronegative. CDR3 DNA sequence: TGTGCCATCAGTGAGTCGAAACTAGCGGGAGGGTCAACCTACGAGCAGTACTTC. It is translated as CAISESKLAGGSTYEQYF.